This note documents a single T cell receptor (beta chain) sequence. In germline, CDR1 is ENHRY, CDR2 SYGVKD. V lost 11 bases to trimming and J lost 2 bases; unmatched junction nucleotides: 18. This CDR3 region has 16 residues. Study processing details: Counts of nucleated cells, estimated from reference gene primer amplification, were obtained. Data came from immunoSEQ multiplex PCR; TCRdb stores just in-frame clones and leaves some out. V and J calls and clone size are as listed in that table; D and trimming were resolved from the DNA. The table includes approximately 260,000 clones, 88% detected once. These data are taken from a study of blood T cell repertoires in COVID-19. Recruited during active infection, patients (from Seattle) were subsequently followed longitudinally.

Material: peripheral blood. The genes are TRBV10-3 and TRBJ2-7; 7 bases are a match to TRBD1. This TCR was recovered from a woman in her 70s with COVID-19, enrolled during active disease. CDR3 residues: CAAQPSRGQPTYEQYF. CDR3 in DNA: TGTGCCGCCCAGCCGTCCCGGGGACAGCCGACCTACGAGCAGTACTTC.